Listed below are T cell receptor beta chains from one sample, sequenced in a study of cytotoxic CD8 clonotypes in ibrutinib-treated CLL. Sequencing used immunoSEQ multiplex PCR; TCRdb keeps in-frame clones, though not all of them. The repertoire holds 250,000 to 350,000 clones, with less than 85% as singletons. The sequences come from PBMCs, collected at disease progression, from a patient treated with ibrutinib. These receptors all stem from a human donor with chronic lymphocytic leukemia. Both conserved end residues are part of each CDR3. D genes are given only for firm matches. Size is stated for part of the rows, as once, few or many counts, or as a class when the clone is expanded.

length | J | D | size | V | CDR3 | DNA
15 | TRBJ2-1 | TRBD1 | . | TRBV7-8 | CASSGRGLSYNEQFF | TGTGCCAGCAGCGGCAGGGGGCTAAGCTACAATGAGCAGTTCTTC
15 | TRBJ2-2 | TRBD1 | . | TRBV5-1 | CASSTDRQVPGELFF | TGCGCCAGCAGTACGGACAGGCAGGTCCCCGGGGAGCTGTTTTTT
15 | TRBJ2-2 | . | . | TRBV10-1 | CASSVGQDPPGELFF | TGCGCCAGCAGTGTGGGTCAAGATCCACCCGGGGAGCTGTTTTTT
12 | TRBJ2-7 | . | . | TRBV29-1 | CTATGGGDEQYF | TGCACCGCTACAGGAGGGGGGGACGAGCAGTACTTC
15 | TRBJ2-3 | TRBD2 | . | TRBV18 | CASSLGTSGTDTQYF | TGTGCCAGCTCACTCGGGACTAGCGGCACAGATACGCAGTATTTT
16 | TRBJ2-7 | TRBD1 | . | TRBV5-1 | CASSLGFGQATYEQYF | TGCGCCAGCAGCCTGGGGTTCGGACAGGCGACCTACGAGCAGTACTTC
14 | TRBJ2-7 | TRBD1 | . | TRBV29-1 | CSVGPQGEAYEQYF | TGCAGCGTTGGTCCACAGGGGGAGGCCTACGAGCAGTACTTC
13 | TRBJ2-7 | . | once | TRBV11-2 | CASSRRGTYEQYF | TGTGCCAGCAGTCGGCGGGGAACCTACGAGCAGTACTTC
13 | TRBJ2-7 | . | . | TRBV5-1 | CASSLASSWEQYF | TGCGCCAGCAGCTTGGCGTCTAGTTGGGAGCAGTACTTC
15 | TRBJ2-7 | TRBD1 | once | TRBV5-1 | CASSLGTGTIYEQYF | TGCGCCAGCAGCTTGGGGACAGGGACCATCTACGAGCAGTACTTC
14 | TRBJ2-7 | TRBD1 | . | TRBV5-4 | CASRNRGTGYEQYF | TGTGCCAGCCGTAACAGGGGAACGGGTTACGAGCAGTACTTC
12 | TRBJ2-7 | . | few | TRBV19 | CPEYSYGYEQYF | TGTCCAGAATACTCGTACGGGTACGAGCAGTACTTC